This T cell receptor (beta chain) was recorded in a study of regulatory T cells in long-lasting Graves disease. Whole-study context: The definition of persistent Graves' disease was over 5 years of antithyroid drugs with positive TSH receptor antibodies. Points from the study as a whole: Newly diagnosed disease favored TRBV20-1 and TRBJ2-1 over persistent disease. With a small sample size, accuracy may have been reduced.

The CDR3 consists of 15 residues. Germline V lookup: CDR1 SEHNR, CDR2 FQNEAQ (reference sequence). V lost 4 bases to trimming and J lost 6 bases, with 15 bases between them. Assembly of TCR beta libraries relied on iRepertoire HTBI primers together with Arm-PCR of CDR3 regions. Via MiXCR, TCRdb re-called the multiplex PCR reads, giving one row per CDR3 protein. The profile shows under 350,000 distinct CDR3 sequences, around 20% of them singletons. Time point given: persistent/refractory GD, antithyroid drugs over 5 years with positive TRAb. Preparation of the TCR library used RNA extracted from PBMCs. Of note for this clonotype: The antigen is undetermined.

Sequencing used peripheral blood mononuclear cells (PBMCs), obtained when the disease was refractory, from a patient treated with antithyroid drugs. The receptor was isolated from a female donor with Graves disease. This sequence joins TRBV7-9 and TRBJ2-2; maybe TRBD1 (7 bases). The CDR3 sequence: CASSSQGGESGELFF. CDR3 nucleotides: TGTGCCAGCAGCTCCCAGGGGGGCGAATCCGGGGAGCTGTTTTTT. Supplemented by reference TRBV7-9 and TRBJ2-2, the full variable domain reads DTGVSQNPRHKITKRGQNVTFRCDPISEHNRLYWYRQTLGQGPEFLTYFQNEAQLEKSRLLSDRFSAERPKGSFSTLEIQRTEQGDSAMYLCASSSQGGESGELFFGEGSRLTVL.